The 20 T cell receptor beta chains listed next were all sequenced from one sample in a study of T-cell reconstitution after alpha-beta-depleted transplantation in children. The authors prepared the TCRbeta library with unique molecular identifiers. TCRdb processed the PCR reads anew with MiXCR; each CDR3 protein has one entry. This table holds some 530,000 distinct CDR3 sequences, roughly an eighth found once. Here the sequenced sample was PBMCs from the stem cell graft donor, taken from the stem cell graft. The source is a human donor who donated a stem cell graft to a child with combined immunodeficiency.

This clonotype has at least ten counts. CDR3 coding DNA: TGTGCCAGCAGCTTGAGACCTAGCGGGATATACAATGAGCAGTTCTTC. This gives the protein CASSLRPSGIYNEQFF. The V gene is TRBV5-4, the J gene TRBJ2-1, with 9 bases aligning to TRBD2. The CDR3 is made up of 16 amino acids. CDR1 is SGHNT and CDR2 is YYREEE in the germline V gene (reference sequence). The V segment lost 1 base and the J segment 4 bases; nucleotides outside the gene matches: 6.

This clonotype was recorded a few times. The rearrangement joins TRBV6-1 to TRBJ2-3, with TRBD2 identical over 7 bases. Trimming removed 7 bases from V and 1 base from J; junction bases left unmatched: 8. The CDR3 length is 15 residues. Germline values: CDR1 MNHNS, CDR2 SASEGT. CDR3 sequence (DNA): TGTGCCAGCAAAGACAGCGGGGCCCGCACAGATACGCAGTATTTT. Translation: CASKDSGARTDTQYF.

This clonotype was picked up a small number of times. The rearrangement uses TRBV5-1 and TRBJ1-1; D possibly corresponds to TRBD1 (6 bases). Germline V gives CDR1 SGHRS, CDR2 YFSETQ. The CDR3 totals 15 residues. V was trimmed by 0 bases and J by 4 bases, leaving 13 bases between them. DNA for the CDR3: TGCGCCAGCAGCTTGGAGGGGGGACGGGCCACTGAAGCTTTCTTT. It specifies CASSLEGGRATEAFF.

The chain carries TRBV12-3 or TRBV12-4 and TRBJ2-5; 9 bases line up with TRBD2. The CDR3 has 16 amino acids. Unmatched junction bases numbered 10, after V lost 5 bases and J lost 3 bases. The CDR3 nucleotides are TGTGCCAGCAGTGGCCACCGCGGGGGGGGAAAAGAGACCCAGTACTTC. This translates into CASSGHRGGGKETQYF.

The rearrangement uses TRBV12-3 or TRBV12-4 and TRBJ2-1; D might be TRBD2 (5 bases). V lost 6 bases to trimming and J lost 9 bases, with 21 bases between them. The CDR3 runs to 15 residues. The CDR3 protein is CASSAASSAPSEQFF. CDR3 nucleotide sequence: TGTGCCAGCAGCGCCGCTAGCAGCGCCCCCAGTGAGCAGTTCTTC.

The chain uses TRBV5-1 and TRBJ1-2; 8 nucleotides align to TRBD1. Trimming removed 3 bases from V and 6 bases from J; junction bases left unmatched: 10. CDR3 size: 15 residues. CDR1 is SGHRS, CDR2 YFSETQ, per germline. The DNA for the CDR3 is TGCGCCAGCAGCTCAACCTCGGGACAGGAAGATGGCTACACCTTC. Translation: CASSSTSGQEDGYTF.

This chain connects TRBV20-1 to TRBJ1-5; D perhaps matches TRBD1 (6 bases). Germline CDR1 and CDR2: DFQATT and SNEGSKA (reference sequence). Trimming left V 3 bases short and J 6 bases short, with 12 bases between. The CDR3 is 13 amino acids. The CDR3: CSASFGGGQPQHF. CDR3 DNA: TGCAGTGCTAGTTTCGGGGGCGGTCAGCCCCAGCATTTT.

The sample holds a few counts of this clonotype. The CDR3 nucleotides are TGTGCCAGCAGTCCTGGACCACGGACAGGGGGCTTCACAGATACGCAGTATTTT. Its protein product is CASSPGPRTGGFTDTQYF. This chain uses TRBV12-3 or TRBV12-4 with TRBJ2-3; 11 bases line up with TRBD1. The CDR3 length is 18 residues. The trim removed 5 bases at V and 2 bases at J, leaving 12 bases unmatched.

J is TRBJ2-3 and V is TRBV11-2; TRBD2 matches at 8 bases. The CDR3 has 16 amino acids. J was trimmed by 5 bases and V by 1 base; bases with no gene match: 8. Germline CDR1 and CDR2: SGHAT and FQNNGV. The DNA of the CDR3 is TGTGCCAGCAGCTTAGTCCCGGGACTAGTTGTAGATACGCAGTATTTT. Translating gives CASSLVPGLVVDTQYF.

This clonotype was recorded at least ten times. This chain links TRBV7-2 with TRBJ2-1; D gene unclear. There are 14 residues in the CDR3. The germline gives CDR1 SGHTA, CDR2 FQGNSA. V gave up 6 bases and J gave up 5 bases, with 14 bases separating them. The CDR3 is CASSLAGTNNEQFF. In DNA form, the CDR3 reads TGTGCCAGCAGTTTGGCCGGAACCAACAATGAGCAGTTCTTC.

This clonotype was recorded at least ten times. This chain connects TRBV12-3 or TRBV12-4 to TRBJ2-1; TRBD2 aligns across 7 bases. J lost 9 bases, V lost 5 bases, and 7 bases had no gene match. The CDR3 runs 13 residues. CDR3 nucleotides: TGTGCCAGCAGTGTATCGGTAGCGGGTGAGCAGTTCTTC. It codes for CASSVSVAGEQFF.

This clonotype was detected a few times. The chain joins TRBV12-5 to TRBJ2-1; tentatively, D is TRBD1 or TRBD2 (5 bases each). The V end lost 0 bases, the J end lost 7 bases, and 22 bases lay between the germline ends. The V gene's germline CDR1 is LGHNT and CDR2 FRNRAP. This CDR3 contains 18 residues. The CDR3 spells CASGLVISDIRPGNEQFF. For the CDR3, the DNA is TGTGCTAGTGGTTTGGTAATTTCGGACATACGACCGGGGAATGAGCAGTTCTTC.

There are many counts of this clonotype. This sequence joins TRBV5-1 and TRBJ2-7, with 14 positions matching TRBD2. The CDR3 has 15 amino acids. The trim removed 3 bases at V and 5 bases at J, leaving 4 bases unmatched. CDR1 and CDR2 (germline): SGHRS, YFSETQ. The CDR3 loop is CASSSGLAGEDEQYF. DNA of the CDR3: TGCGCCAGCAGCTCGGGACTAGCGGGAGAGGACGAGCAGTACTTC.

This clonotype appeared a few times. The V gene is TRBV7-9, the J gene TRBJ2-3; 8 nucleotides agree with TRBD2. This CDR3 is 16 amino acids long. Germline V gene lookup returns CDR1 SEHNR and CDR2 FQNEAQ (reference sequence). The J segment lost 2 bases and the V segment lost 1 base, leaving 5 bases of the junction unmatched. The chain's CDR3 is CASSLVLAGLTDTQYF. The CDR3 bases are TGTGCCAGCAGCTTAGTCCTAGCGGGCCTCACAGATACGCAGTATTTT.

The chain combines TRBV5-8 with TRBJ1-5; perhaps TRBD1 as D (5 bases). Germline CDR1 reads SGHTS; CDR2 reads YDEGEE. The V gene lost 4 bases and the J gene lost 3 bases, with 17 bases spanning the gap. The CDR3 length is 16 residues. The CDR3 loop is CASSDDPGGVNQPQHF. The CDR3 DNA follows: TGTGCCAGCAGCGATGACCCGGGGGGGGTCAATCAGCCCCAGCATTTT. Filled out from reference TRBV5-8 and TRBJ1-5, the complete variable domain reads EAGVTQSPTHLIKTRGQQATLRCSPISGHTSVYWYQQALGLGLQFLLWYDEGEERNRGNFPPRFSGRQFPNYSSELNVNALELEDSALYLCASSDDPGGVNQPQHFGDGTRLSIL.

Ten or more counts support this clonotype. The chain couples TRBV7-2 to TRBJ2-1, with 11 bases fitting TRBD1. Germline trimming cut 0 bases from V and 6 bases from J; bases unmatched to any gene: 4. Germline-derived CDR1 and CDR2 are SGHTA and FQGNSA. This CDR3 has 16 amino acids. CDR3 sequence: CASSLAGQGDFNEQFF. CDR3 DNA sequence: TGTGCCAGCAGCTTAGCGGGACAGGGGGACTTCAATGAGCAGTTCTTC.

V usage is TRBV15 and J usage is TRBJ2-1, with 11 bases aligning to TRBD2. Germline V gives CDR1 LNHNV, CDR2 YYDKDF (reference sequence). The CDR3 spans 14 residues. J gave up 9 bases and V 5 bases, and 6 bases lay outside the gene matches. Written as DNA, the CDR3 is TGTGCCACCAGCGTTCTAGCGGGAGGATCTGAGCAGTTCTTC. It specifies CATSVLAGGSEQFF.

The chain has TRBV7-9 and TRBJ2-7; D ambiguous. The CDR3 covers 12 residues. V dropped 1 base and J dropped 6 bases, with 7 bases sitting between them. In germline, CDR1 is SEHNR, CDR2 FQNEAQ (reference sequence). The CDR3 here is CASSLEGFEQYF. The CDR3 coding sequence is TGTGCCAGCAGCTTAGAAGGGTTCGAGCAGTACTTC.

This clonotype has a count of ten or more. CDR3 residues: CASSLQGVKLFF. The CDR3 coding sequence is TGTGCCAGCAGTCTACAGGGGGTAAAACTGTTTTTT. V gene TRBV12-3 or TRBV12-4 combines with J gene TRBJ1-4; the match to TRBD1 covers 8 bases. The CDR3 runs 12 residues. The ends lost 5 bases at V and 10 bases at J; junction bases unmatched: 3.

CDR3 protein: CASSLYPGGQDTQYF. The CDR3 nucleotides are TGTGCCAGCAGTTTATACCCGGGGGGGCAGGATACGCAGTATTTT. The chain uses TRBV27 and TRBJ2-3, with 8 bases aligning to TRBD2. After removal of 1 base from V and 6 bases from J, the junction contained 6 bases not matched to a gene. The CDR3 sequence is 15 residues long. Germline V gene data show CDR1 as MNHEY and CDR2 as SMNVEV (reference sequence).